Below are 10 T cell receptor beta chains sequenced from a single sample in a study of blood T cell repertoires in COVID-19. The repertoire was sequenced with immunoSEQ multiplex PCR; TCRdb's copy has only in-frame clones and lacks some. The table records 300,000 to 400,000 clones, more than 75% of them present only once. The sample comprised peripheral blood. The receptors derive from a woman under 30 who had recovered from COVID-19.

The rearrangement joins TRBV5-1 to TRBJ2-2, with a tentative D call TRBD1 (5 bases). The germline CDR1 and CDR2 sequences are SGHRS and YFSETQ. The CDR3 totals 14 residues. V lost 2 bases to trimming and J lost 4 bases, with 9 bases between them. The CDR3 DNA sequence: TGCGCCAGCAGCTTTTTCCAGGGCACCGGGGAGCTGTTTTTT. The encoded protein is CASSFFQGTGELFF.

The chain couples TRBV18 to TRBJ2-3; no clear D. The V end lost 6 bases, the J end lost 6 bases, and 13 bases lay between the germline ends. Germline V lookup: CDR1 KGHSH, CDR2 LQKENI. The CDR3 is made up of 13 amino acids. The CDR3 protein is CASSLDWRDTQYF. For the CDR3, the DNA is TGTGCCAGCTCCTTAGACTGGCGCGATACGCAGTATTTT.

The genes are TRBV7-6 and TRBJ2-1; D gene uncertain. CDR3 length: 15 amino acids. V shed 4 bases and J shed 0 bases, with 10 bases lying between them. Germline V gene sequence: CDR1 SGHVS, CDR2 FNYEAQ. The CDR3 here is CASSSTPSSYNEQFF. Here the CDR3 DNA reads TGTGCCAGCAGCTCGACTCCAAGCTCCTACAATGAGCAGTTCTTC.

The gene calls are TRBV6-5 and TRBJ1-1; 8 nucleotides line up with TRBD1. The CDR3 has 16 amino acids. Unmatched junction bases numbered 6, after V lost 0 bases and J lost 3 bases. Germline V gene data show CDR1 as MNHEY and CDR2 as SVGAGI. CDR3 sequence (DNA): TGTGCCAGCAGTTACTCGATTGACAGGGGAGACACTGAAGCTTTCTTT. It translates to CASSYSIDRGDTEAFF.

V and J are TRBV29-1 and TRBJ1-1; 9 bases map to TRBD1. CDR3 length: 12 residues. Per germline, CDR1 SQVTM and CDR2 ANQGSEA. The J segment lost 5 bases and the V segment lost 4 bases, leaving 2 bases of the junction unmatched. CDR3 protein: CSVGDRGTEAFF. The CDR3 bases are TGCAGCGTTGGAGACAGGGGGACTGAAGCTTTCTTT.

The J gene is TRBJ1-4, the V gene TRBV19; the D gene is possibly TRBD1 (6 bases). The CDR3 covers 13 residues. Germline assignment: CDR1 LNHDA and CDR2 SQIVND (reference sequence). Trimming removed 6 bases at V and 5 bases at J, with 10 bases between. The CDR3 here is CASSRDTNEKLFF. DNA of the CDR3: TGTGCCAGTAGCCGGGACACAAATGAAAAACTGTTTTTT.

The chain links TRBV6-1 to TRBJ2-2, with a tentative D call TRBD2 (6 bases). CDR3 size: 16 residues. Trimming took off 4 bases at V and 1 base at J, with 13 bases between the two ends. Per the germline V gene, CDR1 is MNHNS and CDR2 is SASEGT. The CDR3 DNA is TGTGCCAGCAGTGGGCAGGGAGGCCAGAACACCGGGGAGCTGTTTTTT. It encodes CASSGQGGQNTGELFF.

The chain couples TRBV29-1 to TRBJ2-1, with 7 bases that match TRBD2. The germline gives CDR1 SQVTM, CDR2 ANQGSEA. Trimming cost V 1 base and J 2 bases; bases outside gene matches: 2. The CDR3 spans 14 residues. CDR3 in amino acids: CSVEGLAAYNEQFF. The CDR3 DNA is TGCAGCGTTGAAGGGCTAGCGGCCTACAATGAGCAGTTCTTC.

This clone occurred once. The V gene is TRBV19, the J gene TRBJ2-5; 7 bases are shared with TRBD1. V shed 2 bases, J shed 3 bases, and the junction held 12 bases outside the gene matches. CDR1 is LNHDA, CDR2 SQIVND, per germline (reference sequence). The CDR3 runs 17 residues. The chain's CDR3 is CASSIPRTGGVEETQYF. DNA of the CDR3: TGTGCCAGTAGTATACCCCGGACAGGTGGTGTCGAAGAGACCCAGTACTTC. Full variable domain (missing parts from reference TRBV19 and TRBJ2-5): DGGITQSPKYLFRKEGQNVTLSCEQNLNHDAMYWYRQDPGQGLRLIYYSQIVNDFQKGDIAEGYSVSREKKESFPLTVTSAQKNPTAFYLCASSIPRTGGVEETQYFGPGTRLLVL.

The CDR3 reads CASSPAASSGGPNEQFF. In DNA form, the CDR3 reads TGTGCCAGCAGCCCCGCGGCCTCTAGCGGGGGACCCAATGAGCAGTTCTTC. V and J are TRBV7-6 and TRBJ2-1; TRBD2 matches at 10 bases. V gave up 5 bases and J gave up 6 bases; unmatched junction bases: 13. Germline values: CDR1 SGHVS, CDR2 FNYEAQ. The CDR3 contains 17 residues.